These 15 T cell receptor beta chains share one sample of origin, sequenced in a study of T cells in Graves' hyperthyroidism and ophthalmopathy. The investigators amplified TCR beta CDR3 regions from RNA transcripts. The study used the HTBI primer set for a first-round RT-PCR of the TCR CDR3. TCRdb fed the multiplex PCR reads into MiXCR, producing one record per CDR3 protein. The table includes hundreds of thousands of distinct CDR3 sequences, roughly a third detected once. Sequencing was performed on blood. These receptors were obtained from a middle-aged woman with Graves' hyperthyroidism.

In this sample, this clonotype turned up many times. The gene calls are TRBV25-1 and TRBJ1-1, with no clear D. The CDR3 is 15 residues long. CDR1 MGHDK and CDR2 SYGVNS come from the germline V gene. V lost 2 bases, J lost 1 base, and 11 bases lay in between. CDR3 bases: TGTGCCAGCAGTGAAGGGGAACCCACGAACACTGAAGCTTTCTTT. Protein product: CASSEGEPTNTEAFF.

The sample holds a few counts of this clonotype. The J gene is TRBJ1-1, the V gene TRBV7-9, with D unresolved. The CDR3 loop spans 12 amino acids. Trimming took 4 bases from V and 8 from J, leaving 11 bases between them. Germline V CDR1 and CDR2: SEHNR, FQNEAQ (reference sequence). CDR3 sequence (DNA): TGTGCCAGCAGCTCTAGGCCAATGGAAGCTTTCTTT. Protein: CASSSRPMEAFF.

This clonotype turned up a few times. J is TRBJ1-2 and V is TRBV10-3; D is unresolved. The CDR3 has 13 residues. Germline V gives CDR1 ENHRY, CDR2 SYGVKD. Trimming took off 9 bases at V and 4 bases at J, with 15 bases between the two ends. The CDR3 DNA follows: TGTGCCATTTCGACCACCTCTGGCTATGGCTACACCTTC. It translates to CAISTTSGYGYTF.

The CDR3 loop reads CAISEGGTGGGYTF. The CDR3 bases are TGTGCCATCAGTGAAGGGGGCACGGGCGGCGGCTACACCTTC. The V gene is TRBV10-3, the J gene TRBJ1-2; 7 positions agree with TRBD1. This CDR3 spans 14 amino acids. From germline, CDR1 is ENHRY and CDR2 SYGVKD. Trimming at V came to 3 bases and at J to 8 bases, leaving 9 bases not matched to a gene.

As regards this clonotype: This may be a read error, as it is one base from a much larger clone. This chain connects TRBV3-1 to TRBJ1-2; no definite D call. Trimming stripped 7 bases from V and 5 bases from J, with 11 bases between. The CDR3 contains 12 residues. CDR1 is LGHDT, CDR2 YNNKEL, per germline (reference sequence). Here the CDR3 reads CASTNGDYGYTF. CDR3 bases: TGTGCCAGCACCAACGGGGATTATGGCTACACCTTC. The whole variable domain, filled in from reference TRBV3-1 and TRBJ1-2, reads DTAVSQTPKYLVTQMGNDKSIKCEQNLGHDTMYWYKQDSKKFLKIMFSYNNKELIINETVPNRFSPKSPDKAHLNLHINSLELGDSAVYFCASTNGDYGYTFGSGTRLTVV.

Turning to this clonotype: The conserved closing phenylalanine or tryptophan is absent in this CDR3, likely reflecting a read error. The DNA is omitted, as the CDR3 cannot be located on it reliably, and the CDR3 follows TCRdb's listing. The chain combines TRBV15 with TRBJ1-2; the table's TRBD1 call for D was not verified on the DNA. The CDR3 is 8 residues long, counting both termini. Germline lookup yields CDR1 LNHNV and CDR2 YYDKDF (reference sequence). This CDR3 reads CATSREGD.

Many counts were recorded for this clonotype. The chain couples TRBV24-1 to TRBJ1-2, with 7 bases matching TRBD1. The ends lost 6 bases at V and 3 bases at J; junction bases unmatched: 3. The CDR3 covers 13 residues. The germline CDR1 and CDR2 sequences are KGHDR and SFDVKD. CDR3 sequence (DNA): TGTGCCACCAGTCACGGGACAGACTATGGCTACACCTTC. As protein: CATSHGTDYGYTF.

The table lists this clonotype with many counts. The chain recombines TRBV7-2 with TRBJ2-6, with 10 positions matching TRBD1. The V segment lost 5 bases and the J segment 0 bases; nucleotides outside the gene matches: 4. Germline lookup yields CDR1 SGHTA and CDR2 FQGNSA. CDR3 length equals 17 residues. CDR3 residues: CASSQGQGSSGANVLTF. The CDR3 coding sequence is TGTGCCAGCAGCCAGGGACAGGGGAGCTCTGGGGCCAACGTCCTGACTTTC.

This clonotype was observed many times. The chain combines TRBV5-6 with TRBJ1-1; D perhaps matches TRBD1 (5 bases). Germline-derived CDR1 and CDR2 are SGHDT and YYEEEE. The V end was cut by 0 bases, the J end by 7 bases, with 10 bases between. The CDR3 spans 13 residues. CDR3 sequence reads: CASSLAGTDEAFF. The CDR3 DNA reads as TGTGCCAGCAGCTTGGCAGGGACCGATGAAGCTTTCTTT.

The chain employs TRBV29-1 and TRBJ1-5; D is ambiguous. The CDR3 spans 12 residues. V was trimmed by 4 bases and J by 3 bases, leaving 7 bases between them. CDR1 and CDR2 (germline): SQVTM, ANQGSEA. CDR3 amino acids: CSVGLFNQPQHF. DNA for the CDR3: TGCAGCGTTGGGTTGTTCAATCAGCCCCAGCATTTT.

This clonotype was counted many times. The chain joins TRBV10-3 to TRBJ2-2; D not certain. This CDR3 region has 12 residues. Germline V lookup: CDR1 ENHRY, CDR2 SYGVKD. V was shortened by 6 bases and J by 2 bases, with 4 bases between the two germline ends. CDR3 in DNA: TGTGCCATCAGCGGCAACACCGGGGAGCTGTTTTTT. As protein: CAISGNTGELFF.

The CDR3 is CASAWTGNYGYTF. The CDR3 nucleotides read TGTGCCAGCGCGTGGACAGGGAACTATGGCTACACCTTC. This sequence joins TRBV7-2 and TRBJ1-2; 8 bases line up with TRBD1. This CDR3 spans 13 amino acids. V shed 8 bases and J 2 bases; nucleotides not matched to a gene: 4. Germline V gene data show CDR1 as SGHTA and CDR2 as FQGNSA.

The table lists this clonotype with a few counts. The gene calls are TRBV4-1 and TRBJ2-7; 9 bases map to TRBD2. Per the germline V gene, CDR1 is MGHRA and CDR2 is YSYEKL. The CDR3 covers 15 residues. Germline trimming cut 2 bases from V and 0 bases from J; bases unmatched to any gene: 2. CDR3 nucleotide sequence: TGCGCCAGCAGCCAACAGCGGGGGGCCTCCTACGAGCAGTACTTC. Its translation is CASSQQRGASYEQYF.

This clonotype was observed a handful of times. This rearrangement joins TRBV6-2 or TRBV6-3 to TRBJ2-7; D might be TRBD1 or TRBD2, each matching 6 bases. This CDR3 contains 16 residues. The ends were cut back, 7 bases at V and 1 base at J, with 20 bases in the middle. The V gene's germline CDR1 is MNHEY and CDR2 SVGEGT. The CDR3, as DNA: TGTGCCAGCAACAGGGACTCGGGACACCTATCCTACGAGCAGTACTTC. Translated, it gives CASNRDSGHLSYEQYF.

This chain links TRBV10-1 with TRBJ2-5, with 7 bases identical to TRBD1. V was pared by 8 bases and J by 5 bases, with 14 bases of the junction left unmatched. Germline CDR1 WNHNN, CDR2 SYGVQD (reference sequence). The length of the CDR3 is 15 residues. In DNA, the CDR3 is TGCGCCAGCCTTATCGACAGGGCCCCGCAGGAGACCCAGTACTTC. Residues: CASLIDRAPQETQYF.